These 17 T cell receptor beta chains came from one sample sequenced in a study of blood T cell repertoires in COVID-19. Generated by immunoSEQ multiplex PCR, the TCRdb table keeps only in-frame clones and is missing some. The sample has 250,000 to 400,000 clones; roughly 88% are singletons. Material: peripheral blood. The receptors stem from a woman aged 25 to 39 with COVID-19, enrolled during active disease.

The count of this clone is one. In nucleotides, the CDR3 is TGTGCCAGCAGCTCACAGGGTTTGAACACTGAAGCTTTCTTT. This encodes CASSSQGLNTEAFF. The chain combines TRBV5-6 with TRBJ1-1, with D maybe TRBD1 (6 bases). Per the germline V gene, CDR1 is SGHDT and CDR2 is YYEEEE. Trimming removed 3 bases from V and 0 bases from J, with 9 bases in between. The CDR3 contains 14 residues.

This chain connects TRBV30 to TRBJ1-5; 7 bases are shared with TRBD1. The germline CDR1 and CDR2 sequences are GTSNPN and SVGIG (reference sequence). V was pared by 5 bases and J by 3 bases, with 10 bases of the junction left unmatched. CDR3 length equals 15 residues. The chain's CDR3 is CAWAQQGQNNQPQHF. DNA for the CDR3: TGTGCCTGGGCTCAACAGGGGCAGAACAATCAGCCCCAGCATTTT.

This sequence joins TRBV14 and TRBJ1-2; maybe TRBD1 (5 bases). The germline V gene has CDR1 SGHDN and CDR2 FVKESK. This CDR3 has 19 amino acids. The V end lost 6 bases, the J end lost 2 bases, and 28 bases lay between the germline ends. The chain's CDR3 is CASSSRQSGGDFSNYGYTF. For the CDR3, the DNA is TGTGCCAGCAGTTCAAGGCAGTCCGGGGGGGACTTTTCGAACTATGGCTACACCTTC.

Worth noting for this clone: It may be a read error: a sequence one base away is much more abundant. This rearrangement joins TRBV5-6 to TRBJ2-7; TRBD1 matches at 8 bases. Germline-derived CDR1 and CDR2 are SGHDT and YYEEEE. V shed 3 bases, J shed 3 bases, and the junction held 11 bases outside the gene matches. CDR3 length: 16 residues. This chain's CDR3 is CASSSSGDRGFYEQYF. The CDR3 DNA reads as TGTGCCAGCAGCTCGTCTGGAGACAGGGGCTTCTACGAGCAGTACTTC. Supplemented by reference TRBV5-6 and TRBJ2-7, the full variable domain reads DAGVTQSPTHLIKTRGQQVTLRCSPKSGHDTVSWYQQALGQGPQFIFQYYEEEERQRGNFPDRFSGHQFPNYSSELNVNALLLGDSALYLCASSSSGDRGFYEQYFGPGTRLTVT.

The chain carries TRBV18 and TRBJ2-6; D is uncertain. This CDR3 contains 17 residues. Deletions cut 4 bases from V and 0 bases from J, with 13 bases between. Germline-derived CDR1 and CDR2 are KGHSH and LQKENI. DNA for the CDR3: TGTGCCAGCTCACGAACGGTGAATCTCTCTGGGGCCAACGTCCTGACTTTC. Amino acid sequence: CASSRTVNLSGANVLTF.

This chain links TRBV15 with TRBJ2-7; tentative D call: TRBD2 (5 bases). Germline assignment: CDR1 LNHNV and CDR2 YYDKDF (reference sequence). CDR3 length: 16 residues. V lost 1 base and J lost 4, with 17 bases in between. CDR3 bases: TGTGCCACCAGCAGAGGTATAGAGGGAGTCCCTTACGAGCAGTACTTC. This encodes CATSRGIEGVPYEQYF.

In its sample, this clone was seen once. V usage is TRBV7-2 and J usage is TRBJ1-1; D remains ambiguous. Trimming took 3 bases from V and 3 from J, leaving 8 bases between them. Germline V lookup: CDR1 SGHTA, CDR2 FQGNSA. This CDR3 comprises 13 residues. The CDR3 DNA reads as TGTGCCAGCAGCTTTTTCGGGGACACTGAAGCTTTCTTT. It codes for CASSFFGDTEAFF.

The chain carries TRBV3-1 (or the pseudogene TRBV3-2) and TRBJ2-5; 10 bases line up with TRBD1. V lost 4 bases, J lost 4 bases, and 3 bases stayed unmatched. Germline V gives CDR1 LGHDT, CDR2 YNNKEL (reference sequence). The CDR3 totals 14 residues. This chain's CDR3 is CASSPTGGGETQYF. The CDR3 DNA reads TGTGCCAGCAGCCCGACAGGGGGCGGAGAGACCCAGTACTTC.

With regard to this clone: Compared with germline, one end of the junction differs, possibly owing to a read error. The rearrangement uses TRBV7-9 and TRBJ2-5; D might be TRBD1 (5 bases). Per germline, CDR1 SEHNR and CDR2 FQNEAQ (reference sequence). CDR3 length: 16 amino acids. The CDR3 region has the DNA TGTGCCAGCAACTTAATGGTGGGTGCAGGGCCAAGGACCCAGTACTTC. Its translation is CASNLMVGAGPRTQYF.

CDR3 sequence: CASSLSGLVSGELFF. The DNA of the CDR3 is TGTGCCAGCAGCCTATCGGGACTAGTTAGCGGGGAGCTGTTTTTT. This chain links TRBV4-2 with TRBJ2-2; 8 bases are shared with TRBD2. The V segment lost 4 bases and the J segment 7 bases; nucleotides outside the gene matches: 8. CDR1 is LGHNA, CDR2 YNFKEQ, per germline. The CDR3 is 15 residues long.

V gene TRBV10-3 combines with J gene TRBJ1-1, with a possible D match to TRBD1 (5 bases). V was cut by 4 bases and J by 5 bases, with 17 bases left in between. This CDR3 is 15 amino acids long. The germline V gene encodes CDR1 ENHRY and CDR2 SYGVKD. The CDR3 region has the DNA TGTGCCATCAGTGGTGTTGGGGCGGGAGAAACTGAAGCTTTCTTT. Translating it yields CAISGVGAGETEAFF.

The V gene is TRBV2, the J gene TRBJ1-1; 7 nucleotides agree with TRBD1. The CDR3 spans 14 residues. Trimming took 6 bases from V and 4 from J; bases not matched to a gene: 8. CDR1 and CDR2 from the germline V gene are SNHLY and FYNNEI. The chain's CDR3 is CASRPTGEATEAFF. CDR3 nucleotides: TGTGCCAGCAGGCCTACAGGGGAGGCCACTGAAGCTTTCTTT.

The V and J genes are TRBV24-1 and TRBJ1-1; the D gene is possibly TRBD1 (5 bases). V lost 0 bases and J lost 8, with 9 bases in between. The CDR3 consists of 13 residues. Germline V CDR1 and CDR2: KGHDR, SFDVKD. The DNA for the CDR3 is TGTGCCACCAGTGATTTGGCGGGGGTCGAAGCTTTCTTT. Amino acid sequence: CATSDLAGVEAFF.

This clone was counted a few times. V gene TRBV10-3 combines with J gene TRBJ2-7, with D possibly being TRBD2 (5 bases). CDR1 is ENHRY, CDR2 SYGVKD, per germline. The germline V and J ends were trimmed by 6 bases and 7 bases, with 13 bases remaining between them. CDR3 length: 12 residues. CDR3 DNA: TGTGCCATCAGGGCCGAACGGGGAGAGCAGTACTTC. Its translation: CAIRAERGEQYF.

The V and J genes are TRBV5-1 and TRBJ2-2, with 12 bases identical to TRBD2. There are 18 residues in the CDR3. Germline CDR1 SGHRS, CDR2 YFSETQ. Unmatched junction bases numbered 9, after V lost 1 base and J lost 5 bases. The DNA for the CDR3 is TGCGCCAGCAGCTTGCCGGGACTAGCGGGTGGAGGAACCGGGGAGCTGTTTTTT. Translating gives CASSLPGLAGGGTGELFF.

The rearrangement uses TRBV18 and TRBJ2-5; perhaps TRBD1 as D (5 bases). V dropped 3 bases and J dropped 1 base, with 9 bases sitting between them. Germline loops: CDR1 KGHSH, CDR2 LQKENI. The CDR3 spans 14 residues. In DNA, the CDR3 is TGTGCCAGCTCACCCAGACAGACCCAAGAGACCCAGTACTTC. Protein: CASSPRQTQETQYF.

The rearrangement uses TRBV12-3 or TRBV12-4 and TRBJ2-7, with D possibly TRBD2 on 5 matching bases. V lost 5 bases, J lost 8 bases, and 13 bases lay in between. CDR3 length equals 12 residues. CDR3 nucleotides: TGTGCCAGCAGTCCAACTAGGGCGCAGCAGTACTTC. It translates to CASSPTRAQQYF.